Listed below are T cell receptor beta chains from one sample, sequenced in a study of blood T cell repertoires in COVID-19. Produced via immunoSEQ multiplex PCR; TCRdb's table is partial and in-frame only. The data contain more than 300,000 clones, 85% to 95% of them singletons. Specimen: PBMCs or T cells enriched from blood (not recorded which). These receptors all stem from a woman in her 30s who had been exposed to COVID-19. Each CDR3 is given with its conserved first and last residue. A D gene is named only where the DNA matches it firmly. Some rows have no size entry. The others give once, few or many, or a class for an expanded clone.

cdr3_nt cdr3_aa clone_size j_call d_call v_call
TGTGCCTGGAGTGATAGAAACACCATATATTTT CAWSDRNTIYF once TRBJ1-3 - TRBV30
TGTGCCAGCAGCCAGCCTCTAGCGGACAATGAGCAGTTCTTC CASSQPLADNEQFF - TRBJ2-1 TRBD2 TRBV3-1/TRBV3-2
TGTGCCAGTAGTAGAACAGGGCGCACAGATACGCAGTATTTT CASSRTGRTDTQYF - TRBJ2-3 - TRBV19
TGTGCCAGCAGTTTAGGGCTACATCACTACGAGCAGTACTTC CASSLGLHHYEQYF - TRBJ2-7 - TRBV28
TGTGCCAGCAGCAAGGACTATTTCCAAGAGACCCAGTACTTC CASSKDYFQETQYF - TRBJ2-5 - TRBV5-5
TGCGCCAGCAGCTTGGAGGCTAGCAGTTGGGTAAATGAGCAGTTCTTC CASSLEASSWVNEQFF once TRBJ2-1 - TRBV5-1
TGTGCCAGCAGTGAATGGGGCAGGGCAACTAATGAAAAACTGTTTTTT CASSEWGRATNEKLFF - TRBJ1-4 - TRBV6-1
TGTGCCAGCAGCCCTGCGACTAGCGTAGTAACCGGGGAGCTGTTTTTT CASSPATSVVTGELFF few TRBJ2-2 TRBD2 TRBV5-4
TGTGCCAGCAATCGACAGGGGTCCTACGAGCAGTACTTC CASNRQGSYEQYF - TRBJ2-7 TRBD1 TRBV5-6
TGTGCCAGCAGCGCACAAAACACCGGGGAGCTGTTTTTT CASSAQNTGELFF - TRBJ2-2 - TRBV3-1/TRBV3-2
TGTGCCTGGAGGGACAGGGGGAACTATGGCTACACCTTC CAWRDRGNYGYTF once TRBJ1-2 TRBD1 TRBV30
TGTGCCAGCAGGTTAGGGCGAAACACCGGGGAGCTGTTTTTT CASRLGRNTGELFF - TRBJ2-2 - TRBV7-3
TGTGCCTGGACTTTGCCTGCCCGGGGCACAGATACGCAGTATTTT CAWTLPARGTDTQYF - TRBJ2-3 - TRBV30
TGTGCCAGCGGCTATGGACAGGGTGGGGCAGATACGCAGTATTTT CASGYGQGGADTQYF - TRBJ2-3 TRBD1 TRBV7-3
TGCGCCAGCAGCCAAGATCAATCCAGGGGGCAGGGAAACACCATATATTTT CASSQDQSRGQGNTIYF - TRBJ1-3 TRBD1 TRBV4-1
TGTGCCAGCAGCGTGGGGGCAGGGGGCTTAGATACGCAGTATTTT CASSVGAGGLDTQYF - TRBJ2-3 TRBD1 TRBV9
TGTGCCAGCAGCCCGGTACAGGGGGCCGGGGCCAACGTCCTGACTTTC CASSPVQGAGANVLTF - TRBJ2-6 - TRBV12-1
TGTGCCACCAGCAGAGATCGGGTTTTTCCCAAGTACGAGCAGTACTTC CATSRDRVFPKYEQYF - TRBJ2-7 - TRBV15
TGTGCCAGCAGTATAAAACCCAGGGGCTATGAGCAGTACTTC CASSIKPRGYEQYF few TRBJ2-7 - TRBV27
TGTGCCAGTAGGGGGGCGCTGGGTCAGCCCCAGCATTTT CASRGALGQPQHF - TRBJ1-5 - TRBV19
TGTGCCAGCAGCTTAGGGGACAGGGTAGGCTACACCTTC CASSLGDRVGYTF - TRBJ1-2 TRBD1 TRBV11-2
TGTGCCAGCAGCCAATCACCAGGTCTTTCTAATTCACCCCTCCACTTT CASSQSPGLSNSPLHF - TRBJ1-6 - TRBV3-1/TRBV3-2
TGCGCCAGCAGCTTGGAATCTGAAGGAGCGAGCTACACCTTC CASSLESEGASYTF - TRBJ1-2 - TRBV5-1
TGTGCCAGCAGCCCCTTTAGCGGGGGGGAGACAGATACGCAGTATTTT CASSPFSGGETDTQYF - TRBJ2-3 TRBD2 TRBV7-6
TGCGCCAGCAGCTTGTTAGCGGGTGGAGCTTTCTTT CASSLLAGGAFF - TRBJ1-1 - TRBV5-1
TGTGCCAGCAGCGTTTCGGGGGATGGCTACGAGCAGTACTTC CASSVSGDGYEQYF once TRBJ2-7 - TRBV9
TGTGCCAGCTCACCAGGGACAGAGAACACTGAAGCTTTCTTT CASSPGTENTEAFF - TRBJ1-1 TRBD1 TRBV18
TGTGCCAGTAGTACGGGACAGGGGGCCTACGAGCAGTACTTC CASSTGQGAYEQYF - TRBJ2-7 TRBD1 TRBV19
TGTGCCAGCAGCTCGACAGGGGAGAACACCGGGGAGCTGTTTTTT CASSSTGENTGELFF - TRBJ2-2 TRBD1 TRBV7-3
TGCGCCAGCAGCTTGGTCGCAGGGGGCGACGAGCAGTACTTC CASSLVAGGDEQYF - TRBJ2-7 TRBD1 TRBV5-1
TGTGCCAGTAGTGCTTCGACATGGACAGATACGCAGTATTTT CASSASTWTDTQYF - TRBJ2-3 - TRBV19
TGTGCCAGCAGCCAGCGACACACGGATCAGCCCCAGCATTTT CASSQRHTDQPQHF - TRBJ1-5 - TRBV3-1/TRBV3-2
TGTGCCACCAGCAGCGGGATCAACACCGGGGAGCTGTTTTTT CATSSGINTGELFF - TRBJ2-2 - TRBV15
TGTGCCAGCAGCAACCTTAGGACAGGGCGAGCTTTCTTT CASSNLRTGRAFF - TRBJ1-1 TRBD1 TRBV7-2
TGTGCCAGCAGCGTCGGGGGAGGTAGCACTGAAGCTTTCTTT CASSVGGGSTEAFF few TRBJ1-1 - TRBV9
TGTGCCAGCAGTTACGCCAGGGAGGGCACTTTCTTT CASSYAREGTFF - TRBJ1-1 - TRBV6-9
TGTGCCACGACGGCGGCGAGCAATCAGCCCCAGCATTTT CATTAASNQPQHF - TRBJ1-5 - TRBV10-3
TGCAGCGTTAGGGACAGGGGCAGCAATCAGCCCCAGCATTTT CSVRDRGSNQPQHF - TRBJ1-5 TRBD1 TRBV29-1
TGTGCCAGTAGTGCCGGGACAGGGCCGAACTATGGCTACACCTTC CASSAGTGPNYGYTF - TRBJ1-2 TRBD1 TRBV19
TGTGCCAGCAGCTTTCGGACAGGGCGGGAAAAACTGTTTTTT CASSFRTGREKLFF - TRBJ1-4 TRBD1 TRBV13
TGTGCCAGCAGCTTAGTCAGGGGGAGCACTGAAGCTTTCTTT CASSLVRGSTEAFF - TRBJ1-1 TRBD1 TRBV7-2
TGCGCCAGCAGCTTGGGGCAGGGGGGCTATGGCTACACCTTC CASSLGQGGYGYTF - TRBJ1-2 TRBD1 TRBV5-1